These 19 T cell receptor beta chains were sequenced from one sample in a study of T-cell reconstitution after alpha-beta-depleted transplantation in children. Using unique molecular identifiers, the investigators prepared the TCRbeta library. TCRdb ran MiXCR on the PCR reads and lists one entry per CDR3 protein. Of approximately 400,000 distinct CDR3 sequences in the sample, about 16% are singletons; the top ten hold less than 30%. The specimen was PBMCs, mostly from graft donor cells, collected 360 days after TCRalphabeta/CD19-depleted stem cell transplant. The receptors derive from a boy under two years old who had a stem cell transplant for Wiskott-Aldrich syndrome, so the T cells may come from the graft donor.

V gene TRBV6-5 combines with J gene TRBJ1-1; D not certain. With 0 bases removed from V and 4 bases from J, the gap between germline ends came to 15 bases. Germline V gives CDR1 MNHEY, CDR2 SVGAGI. There are 16 residues in the CDR3. The CDR3 nucleotides are TGTGCCAGCAGTTACTCTGGAAAGGCCCGGGGCACTGAAGCTTTCTTT. Protein: CASSYSGKARGTEAFF.

V gene TRBV5-4 combines with J gene TRBJ2-2; D is perhaps TRBD2 (6 bases). The V gene's germline CDR1 is SGHNT and CDR2 YYREEE (reference sequence). The CDR3 covers 23 residues. V was trimmed by 0 bases and J by 2 bases, leaving 32 bases between them. CDR3 nucleotide sequence: TGTGCCAGCAGCTTGGCTTATAGGAGGGCCACTTACCAACCCCCTTTCAACACCGGGGAGCTGTTTTTT. This gives the protein CASSLAYRRATYQPPFNTGELFF.

This chain connects TRBV7-2 to TRBJ2-5; D uncertain. The CDR3 extends over 13 amino acids. The V and J ends lost 0 bases and 2 bases respectively, with 4 bases between them. CDR1 is SGHTA, CDR2 FQGNSA, per germline. CDR3 DNA: TGTGCCAGCAGCTTAGCCTGGCAAGAGACCCAGTACTTC. Translating gives CASSLAWQETQYF.

This chain uses TRBV10-2 with TRBJ2-5; D perhaps matches TRBD2 (6 bases). This CDR3 is built from 14 residues. The germline CDR1 and CDR2 sequences are WSHSY and SAAADI. V was clipped by 2 bases and J by 2 bases, with 9 bases between them. As DNA, the CDR3 is TGCGCCAGCAGTGAGGGTGGGGGGCAAGAGACCCAGTACTTC. Amino acids: CASSEGGGQETQYF.

In its sample, this clonotype was seen a few times. This sequence joins TRBV5-1 and TRBJ2-3; D is unresolved. The CDR3 spans 14 residues. V lost 3 bases, J lost 6 bases, and 14 bases lay in between. In germline, CDR1 is SGHRS, CDR2 YFSETQ. The CDR3 sequence is CASSSYLGLDTQYF. The CDR3 DNA reads TGCGCCAGCAGCTCATATTTGGGCCTGGATACGCAGTATTTT. The variable domain in full, with the rest retrieved from reference TRBV5-1 and TRBJ2-3, is KAGVTQTPRYLIKTRGQQVTLSCSPISGHRSVSWYQQTPGQGLQFLFEYFSETQRNKGNFPGRFSGRQFSNSRSEMNVSTLELGDSALYLCASSSYLGLDTQYFGPGTRLTVL.

In this sample, this clonotype turned up a few times. The chain carries TRBV2 and TRBJ1-6; the D is unclear. The length of the CDR3 is 11 residues. Germline V CDR1 and CDR2: SNHLY, FYNNEI. Trimming left V 6 bases short and J 11 bases short, with 8 bases between. The CDR3 loop reads CASRAGTPLHF. The CDR3, as DNA: TGTGCCAGCAGGGCGGGTACACCCCTCCACTTT.

The rearrangement joins TRBV20-1 to TRBJ2-1; 9 nucleotides align to TRBD2. The V gene's germline CDR1 is DFQATT and CDR2 SNEGSKA (reference sequence). V dropped 6 bases and J dropped 4; count of bases not matched to a gene: 13. The CDR3 has 16 amino acids. The CDR3 DNA reads TGCAGTGCATTCTCCCCTCTAGCGGGGAGTTACAATGAGCAGTTCTTC. Its translation is CSAFSPLAGSYNEQFF.

V is TRBV12-3 or TRBV12-4 and J is TRBJ2-6; D is perhaps TRBD2 (6 bases). V was pared by 10 bases and J by 0 bases, with 7 bases between. The CDR3 spans 13 residues. The CDR3 reads CATGSSGANVLTF. The CDR3 bases are TGTGCCACCGGGAGCTCTGGGGCCAACGTCCTGACTTTC.

This clonotype was recorded many times. V usage is TRBV5-1 and J usage is TRBJ2-3, with TRBD1 matching 7 bases. The CDR3 spans 14 residues. Germline trimming cut 3 bases from V and 1 base from J; bases unmatched to any gene: 2. Germline V CDR1 and CDR2: SGHRS, YFSETQ. The CDR3 DNA sequence: TGCGCCAGCAGCTGGACAGGTGGCACAGATACGCAGTATTTT. Amino acid sequence: CASSWTGGTDTQYF.

V is TRBV25-1 and J is TRBJ2-5; a possible D gene is TRBD1 (5 bases). Trimming took 6 bases from V and 6 from J, leaving 14 bases between them. The CDR3 length is 13 residues. Per the germline V gene, CDR1 is MGHDK and CDR2 is SYGVNS. The CDR3 nucleotides are TGTGCCAGCAGCCGACAGCTATTAAAGACCCAGTACTTC. It is translated as CASSRQLLKTQYF.

V gene TRBV6-1 combines with J gene TRBJ1-1; 7 nucleotides line up with TRBD1. The CDR3 covers 15 residues. Per the germline V gene, CDR1 is MNHNS and CDR2 is SASEGT. The ends lost 6 bases at V and 1 base at J; junction bases unmatched: 8. CDR3 DNA: TGTGCCAGCAGCCCGGGAAACAGGGGGAACACTGAAGCTTTCTTT. Its translation is CASSPGNRGNTEAFF.

CDR3 amino acids: CSARVSGGRRGADTQYF. CDR3 in DNA: TGCAGTGCTAGAGTTAGCGGGGGAAGGAGGGGGGCAGATACGCAGTATTTT. V and J are TRBV20-1 and TRBJ2-3; TRBD2 agrees at 9 bases. CDR1 is DFQATT, CDR2 SNEGSKA, per germline (reference sequence). This CDR3 spans 17 amino acids. V lost 1 base, J lost 4 bases, and 12 bases stayed unmatched.

The chain is built from TRBV4-1 and TRBJ2-1, with TRBD2 identical over 10 bases. The J segment lost 6 bases and the V segment lost 0 bases, leaving 8 bases of the junction unmatched. Germline V lookup: CDR1 MGHRA, CDR2 YSYEKL. The CDR3 consists of 17 residues. The CDR3 region has the DNA TGCGCCAGCAGCCAAGAACCCGGACTAGCGGCCTCCAATGAGCAGTTCTTC. Residues: CASSQEPGLAASNEQFF.

Only a few counts were recorded for this clonotype. The gene calls are TRBV28 and TRBJ2-7, with no clear D. Per germline, CDR1 MDHEN and CDR2 SYDVKM. Trimming left V 6 bases short and J 4 bases short, with 10 bases between. This CDR3 spans 12 amino acids. The CDR3 loop reads CASRPDGYEQYF. The CDR3 DNA reads TGTGCCAGCAGGCCGGACGGTTACGAGCAGTACTTC.

This clonotype was picked up a small number of times. V gene TRBV6-2 or TRBV6-3 combines with J gene TRBJ2-5, with D hard to call. CDR1 MNHEY and CDR2 SVGEGT come from the germline V gene. With 6 bases removed from V and 1 base from J, the gap between germline ends came to 9 bases. CDR3 size: 13 residues. CDR3 in amino acids: CASRTLRQETQYF. DNA of the CDR3: TGTGCCAGCAGGACACTCCGCCAAGAGACCCAGTACTTC.

The table lists this clonotype with many counts. The chain has TRBV29-1 and TRBJ2-1; D ambiguous. CDR3 length equals 10 residues. Trimming pared 0 bases from V and 12 bases from J, leaving 6 bases between. Germline CDR1 is SQVTM and CDR2 is ANQGSEA. The DNA of the CDR3 is TGCAGCGTTGAAGAGGGTGGGCAGTTCTTC. Translating it yields CSVEEGGQFF.

This clonotype was observed a few times. V gene TRBV7-9 combines with J gene TRBJ2-1; D is unresolved. The CDR3 has 14 amino acids. The ends were cut back, 9 bases at V and 2 bases at J, with 14 bases in the middle. Germline values: CDR1 SEHNR, CDR2 FQNEAQ (reference sequence). The CDR3 DNA follows: TGTGCCAGTCTCAGAGGAGAGCCCTACAATGAGCAGTTCTTC. This gives the protein CASLRGEPYNEQFF.

This clonotype was seen a handful of times. CDR3 coding DNA: TGTGCCAGCAGCTTGACCGGGACAGTCACAGATACGCAGTATTTT. Translation: CASSLTGTVTDTQYF. The chain couples TRBV7-9 to TRBJ2-3; 7 bases agree with TRBD1. V trimming: 3 bases; J trimming: 2 bases; junction bases outside the gene matches: 5. CDR1 SEHNR and CDR2 FQNEAQ come from the germline V gene (reference sequence). There are 15 residues in the CDR3.

This clonotype was seen many times. The chain uses TRBV12-3 or TRBV12-4 and TRBJ2-2; D is unresolved. V lost 4 bases, J lost 4 bases, and 10 bases lay in between. The CDR3 is 14 amino acids. CDR3 DNA: TGTGCCAGCAGTTCAATATTGCGCACCGGGGAGCTGTTTTTT. Translating it yields CASSSILRTGELFF.